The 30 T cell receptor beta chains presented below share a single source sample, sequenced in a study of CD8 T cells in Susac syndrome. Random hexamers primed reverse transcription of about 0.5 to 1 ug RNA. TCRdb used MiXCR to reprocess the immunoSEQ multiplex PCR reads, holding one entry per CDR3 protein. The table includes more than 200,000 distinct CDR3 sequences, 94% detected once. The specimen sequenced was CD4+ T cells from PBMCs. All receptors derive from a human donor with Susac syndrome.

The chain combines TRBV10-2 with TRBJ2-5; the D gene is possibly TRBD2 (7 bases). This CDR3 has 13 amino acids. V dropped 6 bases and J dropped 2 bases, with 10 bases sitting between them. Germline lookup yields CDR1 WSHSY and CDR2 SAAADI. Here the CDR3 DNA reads TGCGCCAGCAGGCGGGGGCCGCAAGAGACCCAGTACTTC. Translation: CASRRGPQETQYF.

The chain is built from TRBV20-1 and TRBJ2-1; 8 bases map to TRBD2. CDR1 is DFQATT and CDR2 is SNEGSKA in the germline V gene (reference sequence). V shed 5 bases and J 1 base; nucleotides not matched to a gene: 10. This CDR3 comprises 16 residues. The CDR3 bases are TGCAGTGCTGGGGGTAGCGGGGACCTTTCCTACAATGAGCAGTTCTTC. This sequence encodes CSAGGSGDLSYNEQFF.

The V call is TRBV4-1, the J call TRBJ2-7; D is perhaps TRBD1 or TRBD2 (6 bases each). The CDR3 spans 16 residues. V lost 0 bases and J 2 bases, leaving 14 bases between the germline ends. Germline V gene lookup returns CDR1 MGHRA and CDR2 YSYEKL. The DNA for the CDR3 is TGCGCCAGCAGCCAAGATCAGGAGGGGGAAGCCTACGAGCAGTACTTC. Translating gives CASSQDQEGEAYEQYF.

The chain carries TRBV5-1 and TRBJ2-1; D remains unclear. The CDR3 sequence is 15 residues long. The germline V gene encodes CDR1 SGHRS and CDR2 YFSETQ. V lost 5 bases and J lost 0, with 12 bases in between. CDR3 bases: TGCGCCAGCAGGGCGGCGGAGAGCTCCTACAATGAGCAGTTCTTC. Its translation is CASRAAESSYNEQFF.

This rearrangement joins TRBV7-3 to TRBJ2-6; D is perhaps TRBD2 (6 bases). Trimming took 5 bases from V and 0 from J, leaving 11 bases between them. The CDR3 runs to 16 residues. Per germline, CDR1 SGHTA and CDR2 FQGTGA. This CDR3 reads CASSQTGGSGANVLTF. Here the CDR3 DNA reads TGTGCCAGCAGCCAGACCGGGGGCTCTGGGGCCAACGTCCTGACTTTC.

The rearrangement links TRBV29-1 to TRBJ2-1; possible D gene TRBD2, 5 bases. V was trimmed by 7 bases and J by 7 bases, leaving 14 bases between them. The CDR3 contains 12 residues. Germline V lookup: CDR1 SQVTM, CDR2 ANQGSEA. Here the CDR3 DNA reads TGCAGCGCTCTGGGGATAGCGAATGAGCAGTTCTTC. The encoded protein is CSALGIANEQFF.

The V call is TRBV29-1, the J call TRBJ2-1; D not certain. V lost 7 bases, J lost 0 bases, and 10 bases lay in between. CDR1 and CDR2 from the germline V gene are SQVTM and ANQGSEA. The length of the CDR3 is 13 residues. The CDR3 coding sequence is TGCAGCGCCCCGGTGAGCTCCTACAATGAGCAGTTCTTC. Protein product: CSAPVSSYNEQFF.

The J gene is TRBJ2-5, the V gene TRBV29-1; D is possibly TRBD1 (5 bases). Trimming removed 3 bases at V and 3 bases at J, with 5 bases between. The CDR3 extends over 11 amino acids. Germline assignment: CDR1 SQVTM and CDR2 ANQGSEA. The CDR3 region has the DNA TGCAGCGTTGACAGGGAAGAGACCCAGTACTTC. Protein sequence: CSVDREETQYF.

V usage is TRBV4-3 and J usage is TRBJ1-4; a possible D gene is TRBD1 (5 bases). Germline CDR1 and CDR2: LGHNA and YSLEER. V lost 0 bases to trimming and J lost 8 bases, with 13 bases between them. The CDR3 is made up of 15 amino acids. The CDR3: CASSQDRGRGEKLFF. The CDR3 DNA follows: TGCGCCAGCAGCCAAGATCGGGGACGGGGAGAAAAACTGTTTTTT.

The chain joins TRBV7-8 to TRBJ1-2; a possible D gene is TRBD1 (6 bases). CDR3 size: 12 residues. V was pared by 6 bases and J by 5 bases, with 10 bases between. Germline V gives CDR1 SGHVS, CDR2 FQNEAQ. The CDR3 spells CASRGASYGYTF. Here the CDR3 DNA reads TGTGCCAGCAGGGGGGCGAGTTATGGCTACACCTTC.

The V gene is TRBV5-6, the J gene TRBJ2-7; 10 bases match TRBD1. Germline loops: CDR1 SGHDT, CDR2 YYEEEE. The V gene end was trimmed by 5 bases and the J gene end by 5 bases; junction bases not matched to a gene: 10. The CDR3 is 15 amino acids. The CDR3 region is CASRPRGTGDHEQYF. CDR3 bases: TGTGCCAGCAGGCCGCGGGGGACAGGGGACCACGAGCAGTACTTC.

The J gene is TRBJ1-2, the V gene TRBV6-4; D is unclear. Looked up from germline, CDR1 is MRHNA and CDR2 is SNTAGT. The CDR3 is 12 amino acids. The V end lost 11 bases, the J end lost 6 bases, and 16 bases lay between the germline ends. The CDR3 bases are TGTGCCCCTCCGGGATCTCCTGATGGCTACACCTTC. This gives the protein CAPPGSPDGYTF.

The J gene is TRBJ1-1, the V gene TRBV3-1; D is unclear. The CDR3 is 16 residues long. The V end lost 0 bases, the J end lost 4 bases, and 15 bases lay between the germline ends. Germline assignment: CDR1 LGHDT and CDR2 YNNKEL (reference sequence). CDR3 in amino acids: CASSQDLRPRGTEAFF. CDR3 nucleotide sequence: TGTGCCAGCAGCCAAGATTTACGTCCTCGGGGCACTGAAGCTTTCTTT. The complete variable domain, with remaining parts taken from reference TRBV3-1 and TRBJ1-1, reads DTAVSQTPKYLVTQMGNDKSIKCEQNLGHDTMYWYKQDSKKFLKIMFSYNNKELIINETVPNRFSPKSPDKAHLNLHINSLELGDSAVYFCASSQDLRPRGTEAFFGQGTRLTVV.

CDR3 nucleotide sequence: TGTGCCAGCAGTTACGAATTGAGAACCGGGGAGCTGTTTTTT. It codes for CASSYELRTGELFF. The chain employs TRBV6-2 or TRBV6-3 and TRBJ2-2; D remains unclear. Trimming stripped 2 bases from V and 5 bases from J, with 9 bases between. The germline V gene has CDR1 MNHEY and CDR2 SVGEGT. CDR3 length: 14 residues.

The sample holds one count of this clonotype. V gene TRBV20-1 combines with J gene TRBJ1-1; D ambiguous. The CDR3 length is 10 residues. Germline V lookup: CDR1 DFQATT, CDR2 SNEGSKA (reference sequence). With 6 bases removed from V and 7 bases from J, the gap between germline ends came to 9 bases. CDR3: CSASRLEAFF. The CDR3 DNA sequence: TGCAGTGCCTCCCGGCTTGAAGCTTTCTTT.

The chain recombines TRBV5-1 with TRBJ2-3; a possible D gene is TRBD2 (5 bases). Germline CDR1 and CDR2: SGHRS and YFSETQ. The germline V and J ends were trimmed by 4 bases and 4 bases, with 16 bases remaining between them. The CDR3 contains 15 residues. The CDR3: CASSRPEVEADTQYF. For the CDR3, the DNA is TGCGCCAGCAGCCGGCCAGAGGTGGAGGCAGATACGCAGTATTTT.

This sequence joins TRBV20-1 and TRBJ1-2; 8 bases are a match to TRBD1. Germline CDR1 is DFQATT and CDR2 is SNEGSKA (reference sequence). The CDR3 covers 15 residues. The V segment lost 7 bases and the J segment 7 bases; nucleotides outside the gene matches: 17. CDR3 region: CSVSTGASWGGGYTF. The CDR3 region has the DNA TGCAGTGTTTCGACAGGGGCCTCCTGGGGAGGTGGCTACACCTTC.

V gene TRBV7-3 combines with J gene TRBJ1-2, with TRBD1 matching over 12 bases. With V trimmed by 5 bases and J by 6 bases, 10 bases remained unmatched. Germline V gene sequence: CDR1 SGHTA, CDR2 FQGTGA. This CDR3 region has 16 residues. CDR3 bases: TGTGCCAGCAGCCTGCAGCCGGGACAGGGGGCCGATGGCTACACCTTC. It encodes CASSLQPGQGADGYTF.

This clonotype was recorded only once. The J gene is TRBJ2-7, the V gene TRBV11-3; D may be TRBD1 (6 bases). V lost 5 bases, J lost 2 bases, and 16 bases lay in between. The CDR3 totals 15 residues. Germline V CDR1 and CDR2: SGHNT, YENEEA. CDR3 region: CASSPQDSSPYEQYF. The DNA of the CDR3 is TGTGCCAGCAGCCCACAGGACAGCTCTCCCTACGAGCAGTACTTC.

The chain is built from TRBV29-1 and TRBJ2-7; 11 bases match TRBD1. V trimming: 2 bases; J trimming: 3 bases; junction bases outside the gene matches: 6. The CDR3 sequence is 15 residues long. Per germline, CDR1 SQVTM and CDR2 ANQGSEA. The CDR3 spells CSVENTGQGDYEQYF. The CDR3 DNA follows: TGCAGCGTTGAAAATACGGGACAGGGGGACTACGAGCAGTACTTC.

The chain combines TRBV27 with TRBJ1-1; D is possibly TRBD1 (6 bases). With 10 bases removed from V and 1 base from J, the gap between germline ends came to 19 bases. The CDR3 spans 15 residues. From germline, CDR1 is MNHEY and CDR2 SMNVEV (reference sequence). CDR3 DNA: TGTGCCACGCTTCTTTCCGGGGGCGGGAACACTGAAGCTTTCTTT. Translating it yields CATLLSGGGNTEAFF.

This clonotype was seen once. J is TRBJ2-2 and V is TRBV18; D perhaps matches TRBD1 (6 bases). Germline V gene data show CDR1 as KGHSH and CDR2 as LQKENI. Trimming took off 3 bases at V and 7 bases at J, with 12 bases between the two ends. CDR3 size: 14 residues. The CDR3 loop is CASSPDRQGGELFF. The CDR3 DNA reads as TGTGCCAGCTCACCCGACAGGCAAGGCGGGGAGCTGTTTTTT.

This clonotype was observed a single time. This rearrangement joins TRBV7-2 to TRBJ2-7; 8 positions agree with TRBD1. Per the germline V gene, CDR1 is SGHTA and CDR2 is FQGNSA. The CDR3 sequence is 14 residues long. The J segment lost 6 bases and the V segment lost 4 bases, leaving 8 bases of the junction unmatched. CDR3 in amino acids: CASSSRDRPLEQYF. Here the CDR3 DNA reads TGTGCCAGCAGCTCCCGGGACAGGCCCCTCGAGCAGTACTTC.

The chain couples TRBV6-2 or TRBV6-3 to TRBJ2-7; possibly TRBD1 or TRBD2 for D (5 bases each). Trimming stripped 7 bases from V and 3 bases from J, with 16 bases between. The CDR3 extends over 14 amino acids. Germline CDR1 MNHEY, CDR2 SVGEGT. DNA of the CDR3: TGTGCCAGCACCTTGCTCCGGGACCACTACGAGCAGTACTTC. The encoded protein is CASTLLRDHYEQYF.

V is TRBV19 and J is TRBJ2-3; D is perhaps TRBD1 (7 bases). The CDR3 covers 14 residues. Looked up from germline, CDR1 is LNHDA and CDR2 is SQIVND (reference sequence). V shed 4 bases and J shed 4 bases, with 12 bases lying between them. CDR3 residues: CASSRQGGADTQYF. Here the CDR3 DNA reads TGTGCCAGTAGTAGACAGGGAGGCGCAGATACGCAGTATTTT.

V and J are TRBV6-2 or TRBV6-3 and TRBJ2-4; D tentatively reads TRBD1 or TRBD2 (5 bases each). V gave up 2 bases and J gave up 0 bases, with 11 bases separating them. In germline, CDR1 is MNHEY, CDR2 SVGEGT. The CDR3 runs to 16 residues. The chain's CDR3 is CASSYTGLLAKNIQYF. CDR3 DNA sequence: TGTGCCAGCAGTTACACGGGGCTTCTAGCCAAAAACATTCAGTACTTC.

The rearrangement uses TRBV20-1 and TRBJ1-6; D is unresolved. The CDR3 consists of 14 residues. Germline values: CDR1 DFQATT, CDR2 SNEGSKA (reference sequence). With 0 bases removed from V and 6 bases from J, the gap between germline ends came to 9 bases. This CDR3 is CSAREGLFNSPLHF. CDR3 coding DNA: TGCAGTGCTAGAGAGGGCCTCTTTAATTCACCCCTCCACTTT.

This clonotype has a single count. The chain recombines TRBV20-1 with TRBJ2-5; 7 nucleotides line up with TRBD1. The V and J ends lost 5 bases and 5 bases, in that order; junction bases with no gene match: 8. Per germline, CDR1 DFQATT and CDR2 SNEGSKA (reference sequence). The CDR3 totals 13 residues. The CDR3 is CSASRTGPETQYF. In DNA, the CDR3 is TGCAGTGCTTCACGGACAGGCCCGGAGACCCAGTACTTC.

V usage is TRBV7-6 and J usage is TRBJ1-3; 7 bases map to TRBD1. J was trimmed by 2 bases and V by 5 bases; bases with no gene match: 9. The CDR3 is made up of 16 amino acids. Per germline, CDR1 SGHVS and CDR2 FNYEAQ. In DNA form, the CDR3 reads TGTGCCAGCAGCCTATGGACAGGAGTACCTGGAAACACCATATATTTT. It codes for CASSLWTGVPGNTIYF. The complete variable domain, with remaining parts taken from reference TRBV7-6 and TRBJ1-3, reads GAGVSQSPRYKVTKRGQDVALRCDPISGHVSLYWYRQALGQGPEFLTYFNYEAQQDKSGLPNDRFSAERPEGSISTLTIQRTEQRDSAMYRCASSLWTGVPGNTIYFGEGSWLTVV.

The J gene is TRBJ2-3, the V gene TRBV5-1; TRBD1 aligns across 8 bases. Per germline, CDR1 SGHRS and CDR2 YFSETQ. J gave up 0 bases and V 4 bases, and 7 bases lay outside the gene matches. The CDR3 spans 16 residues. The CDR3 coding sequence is TGCGCCAGCAGCCACAGGGGGGCCGCCAGCACAGATACGCAGTATTTT. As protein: CASSHRGAASTDTQYF. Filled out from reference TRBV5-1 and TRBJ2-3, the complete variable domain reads KAGVTQTPRYLIKTRGQQVTLSCSPISGHRSVSWYQQTPGQGLQFLFEYFSETQRNKGNFPGRFSGRQFSNSRSEMNVSTLELGDSALYLCASSHRGAASTDTQYFGPGTRLTVL.